These 9 T cell receptor beta chains originate from one sample sequenced in a study of T cell changes during pregnancy in multiple sclerosis. Assay: immunoSEQ multiplex PCR; the TCRdb copy retains only in-frame clones and omits some. The table records 30,000 to 35,000 clones, around 88% of them present only once. The sequenced sample was CD4+ T cells from peripheral blood mononuclear cells, obtained in the first trimester of pregnancy. These receptors were taken from a female donor in good health, enrolled as a control in a pregnancy study.

A few counts support this clone. The chain has TRBV9 and TRBJ1-6; D is possibly TRBD1 (5 bases). Germline CDR1 is SGDLS and CDR2 is YYNGEE. The ends were cut back, 4 bases at V and 7 bases at J, with 15 bases in the middle. This CDR3 spans 15 amino acids. CDR3 residues: CASSPRGGENSPLHF. For the CDR3, the DNA is TGTGCCAGCAGCCCACGGGGCGGGGAAAATTCACCCCTCCACTTT.

This chain's CDR3 is CASSVRVGEPQHF. CDR3 nucleotides: TGTGCCAGCAGCGTGAGGGTGGGTGAGCCCCAGCATTTT. The rearrangement uses TRBV7-3 and TRBJ1-5, with D unclear. The V end lost 5 bases, the J end lost 8 bases, and 13 bases lay between the germline ends. The CDR3 extends over 13 amino acids. Germline V gene sequence: CDR1 SGHTA, CDR2 FQGTGA.

The J gene is TRBJ1-4, the V gene TRBV6-1, with 8 bases that match TRBD1. The CDR3 consists of 15 residues. Germline-derived CDR1 and CDR2 are MNHNS and SASEGT. The J segment lost 4 bases and the V segment lost 0 bases, leaving 1 base of the junction unmatched. CDR3 nucleotides: TGTGCCAGCAGTGAAGCGACAGGGGTTAATGAAAAACTGTTTTTT. It translates to CASSEATGVNEKLFF.

This chain links TRBV30 with TRBJ1-2; maybe TRBD1 (5 bases). V was cut by 0 bases and J by 7 bases, with 9 bases left in between. The CDR3 extends over 12 amino acids. Germline V gene lookup returns CDR1 GTSNPN and CDR2 SVGIG (reference sequence). CDR3: CAWSVSQGGYTF. The CDR3 DNA follows: TGTGCCTGGAGTGTATCCCAGGGTGGCTACACCTTC.

This chain connects TRBV7-9 to TRBJ2-1; 7 nucleotides agree with TRBD2. Trimming at V came to 9 bases and at J to 8 bases, leaving 22 bases not matched to a gene. Looked up from germline, CDR1 is SEHNR and CDR2 is FQNEAQ (reference sequence). The CDR3 is made up of 17 amino acids. The CDR3 here is CASQRDGFPGRGDEQFF. CDR3 in DNA: TGTGCCAGTCAGCGGGACGGATTCCCTGGTCGAGGCGATGAGCAGTTCTTC.

V and J are TRBV7-9 and TRBJ1-5, with D perhaps matching TRBD1 (5 bases). Per germline, CDR1 SEHNR and CDR2 FQNEAQ (reference sequence). V shed 4 bases and J shed 1 base, with 8 bases lying between them. The CDR3 is 14 amino acids. CDR3 protein: CASSSQGSNQPQHF. The CDR3 DNA reads TGTGCCAGCAGCTCTCAGGGAAGCAATCAGCCCCAGCATTTT. Drawing the rest from reference TRBV7-9 and TRBJ1-5, the complete variable domain is DTGVSQNPRHKITKRGQNVTFRCDPISEHNRLYWYRQTLGQGPEFLTYFQNEAQLEKSRLLSDRFSAERPKGSFSTLEIQRTEQGDSAMYLCASSSQGSNQPQHFGDGTRLSIL.

The chain couples TRBV4-3 to TRBJ2-1; a possible D gene is TRBD2 (6 bases). V lost 0 bases and J 9 bases, leaving 12 bases between the germline ends. Germline CDR1 is LGHNA and CDR2 is YSLEER. The CDR3 consists of 14 residues. The CDR3 DNA sequence: TGCGCCAGCAGCCAAGAAGGGCGGGGCGGTGAGCAGTTCTTC. It encodes CASSQEGRGGEQFF.

V and J are TRBV7-2 and TRBJ2-7, with TRBD1 as a possible D gene (5 bases). CDR1 and CDR2 from the germline V gene are SGHTA and FQGNSA. This CDR3 contains 14 residues. Trimming pared 0 bases from V and 0 bases from J, leaving 6 bases between. The CDR3 loop is CASSLARASYEQYF. In DNA form, the CDR3 reads TGTGCCAGCAGCTTAGCCAGGGCCTCCTACGAGCAGTACTTC.

The chain joins TRBV29-1 to TRBJ2-3, with D tentatively TRBD1 (5 bases). This CDR3 has 14 residues. The germline V gene encodes CDR1 SQVTM and CDR2 ANQGSEA. V was shortened by 2 bases and J by 0 bases, with 9 bases between the two germline ends. The CDR3 loop reads CSVELQGSTDTQYF. The DNA for the CDR3 is TGCAGCGTTGAACTTCAGGGTAGCACAGATACGCAGTATTTT.